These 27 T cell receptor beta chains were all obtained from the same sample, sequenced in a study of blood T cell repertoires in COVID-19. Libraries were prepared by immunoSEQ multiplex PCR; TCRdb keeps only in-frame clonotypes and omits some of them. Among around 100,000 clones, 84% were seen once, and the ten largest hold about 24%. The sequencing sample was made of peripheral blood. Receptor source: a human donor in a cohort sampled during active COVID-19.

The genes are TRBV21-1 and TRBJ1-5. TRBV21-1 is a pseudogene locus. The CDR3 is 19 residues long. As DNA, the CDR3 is TGTGCCAGCAGCAAACGGGGGTGCCTTTGGCAGGGCCGTAATCAGCCCCAGCATTTT. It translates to CASSKRGCLWQGRNQPQHF.

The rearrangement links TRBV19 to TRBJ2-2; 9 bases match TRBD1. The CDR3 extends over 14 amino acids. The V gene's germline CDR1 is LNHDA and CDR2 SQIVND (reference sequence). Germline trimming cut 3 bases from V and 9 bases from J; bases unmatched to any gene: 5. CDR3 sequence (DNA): TGTGCCAGTAGTATGGGACAGGGTCACTGGGAGCTGTTTTTT. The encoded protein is CASSMGQGHWELFF.

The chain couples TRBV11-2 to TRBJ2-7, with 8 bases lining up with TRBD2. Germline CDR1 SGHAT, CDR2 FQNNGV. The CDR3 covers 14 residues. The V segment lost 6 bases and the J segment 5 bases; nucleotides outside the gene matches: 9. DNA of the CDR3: TGTGCCAGCAGTTTCGGGACTAGTACGGACGAGCAGTACTTC. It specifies CASSFGTSTDEQYF.

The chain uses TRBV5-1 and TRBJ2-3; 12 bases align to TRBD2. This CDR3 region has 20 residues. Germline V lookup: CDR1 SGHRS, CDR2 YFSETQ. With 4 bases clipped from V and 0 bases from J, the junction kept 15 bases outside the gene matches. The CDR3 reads CASSPRKTSGRMGSTDTQYF. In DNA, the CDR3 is TGCGCCAGCAGCCCCAGGAAAACTAGCGGGAGGATGGGAAGCACAGATACGCAGTATTTT.

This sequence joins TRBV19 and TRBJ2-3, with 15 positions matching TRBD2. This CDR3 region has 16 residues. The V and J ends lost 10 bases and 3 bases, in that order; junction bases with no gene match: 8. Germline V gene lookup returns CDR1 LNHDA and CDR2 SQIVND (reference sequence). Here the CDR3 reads CATRTSGGGLTDTQYF. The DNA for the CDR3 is TGTGCCACGCGGACTAGCGGGGGGGGATTGACAGATACGCAGTATTTT.

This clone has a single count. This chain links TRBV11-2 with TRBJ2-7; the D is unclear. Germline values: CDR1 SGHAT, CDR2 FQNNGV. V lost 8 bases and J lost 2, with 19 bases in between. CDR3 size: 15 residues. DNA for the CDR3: TGTGCCAGCGCCCCGCAAGCGATACTTACCTACGAGCAGTACTTC. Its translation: CASAPQAILTYEQYF.

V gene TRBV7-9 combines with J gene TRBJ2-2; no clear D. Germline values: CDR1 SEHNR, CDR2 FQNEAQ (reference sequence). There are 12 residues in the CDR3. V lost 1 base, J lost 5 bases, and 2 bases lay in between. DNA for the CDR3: TGTGCCAGCAGCTTAGTAACCGGGGAGCTGTTTTTT. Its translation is CASSLVTGELFF.

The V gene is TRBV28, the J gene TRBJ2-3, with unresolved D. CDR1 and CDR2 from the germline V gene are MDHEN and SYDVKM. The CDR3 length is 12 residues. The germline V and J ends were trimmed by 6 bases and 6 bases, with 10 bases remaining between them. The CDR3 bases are TGTGCCAGCAGCCTACCCCCGGATACGCAGTATTTT. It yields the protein CASSLPPDTQYF.

Here the CDR3 reads CASSRDRGSYEQYF. The DNA of the CDR3 is TGTGCCAGCAGCAGGGACAGGGGATCCTACGAGCAGTACTTC. This sequence joins TRBV2 and TRBJ2-7; 10 bases align to TRBD1. Germline V gene sequence: CDR1 SNHLY, CDR2 FYNNEI. V was clipped by 6 bases and J by 1 base; unmatched bases: 3. The CDR3 totals 14 residues.

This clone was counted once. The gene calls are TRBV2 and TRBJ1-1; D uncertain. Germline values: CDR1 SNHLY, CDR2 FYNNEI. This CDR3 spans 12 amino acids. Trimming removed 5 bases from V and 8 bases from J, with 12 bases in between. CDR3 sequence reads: CASSYLRSEAFF. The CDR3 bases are TGTGCCAGCAGTTACCTTAGATCGGAAGCTTTCTTT.

The CDR3 here is CASSLLAGNLRESEQYF. CDR3 sequence (DNA): TGTGCCAGTAGCCTACTAGCGGGGAACTTGAGGGAAAGCGAGCAGTACTTC. The genes are TRBV19 and TRBJ2-7, with 10 nucleotides matching TRBD2. The CDR3 spans 17 residues. Trimming took 6 bases from V and 6 from J; bases not matched to a gene: 17. CDR1 LNHDA and CDR2 SQIVND come from the germline V gene (reference sequence).

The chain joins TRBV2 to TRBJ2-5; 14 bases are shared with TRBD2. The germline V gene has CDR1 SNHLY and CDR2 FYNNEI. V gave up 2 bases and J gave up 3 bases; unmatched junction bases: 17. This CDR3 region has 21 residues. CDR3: CASSETLSGTSGSGAEETQYF. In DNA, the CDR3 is TGTGCCAGCAGTGAAACCCTTTCCGGGACTAGCGGGAGCGGGGCGGAAGAGACCCAGTACTTC. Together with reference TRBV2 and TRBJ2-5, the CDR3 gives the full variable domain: EPEVTQTPSHQVTQMGQEVILRCVPISNHLYFYWYRQILGQKVEFLVSFYNNEISEKSEIFDDQFSVERPDGSNFTLKIRSTKLEDSAMYFCASSETLSGTSGSGAEETQYFGPGTRLLVL.

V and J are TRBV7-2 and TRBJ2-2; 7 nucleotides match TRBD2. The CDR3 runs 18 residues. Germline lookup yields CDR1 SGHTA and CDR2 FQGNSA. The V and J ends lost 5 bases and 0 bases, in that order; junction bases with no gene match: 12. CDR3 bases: TGTGCCAGCAGCCTAAAGCCGGGGGGTCGCGCGAACACCGGGGAGCTGTTTTTT. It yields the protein CASSLKPGGRANTGELFF.

The CDR3 loop reads CASSLGLALGTYEQYF. CDR3 bases: TGTGCCAGCAGTTTGGGACTAGCGTTGGGGACCTACGAGCAGTACTTC. J is TRBJ2-7 and V is TRBV27, with 10 positions matching TRBD2. Germline trimming cut 3 bases from V and 2 bases from J; bases unmatched to any gene: 7. Germline V gene data show CDR1 as MNHEY and CDR2 as SMNVEV (reference sequence). The CDR3 sequence is 16 residues long.

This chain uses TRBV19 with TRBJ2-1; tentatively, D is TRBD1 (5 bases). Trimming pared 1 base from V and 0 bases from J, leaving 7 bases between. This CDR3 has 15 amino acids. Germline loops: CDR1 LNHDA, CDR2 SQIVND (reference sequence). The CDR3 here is CASSIGQSSYNEQFF. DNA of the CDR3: TGTGCCAGTAGTATAGGACAGAGCTCCTACAATGAGCAGTTCTTC.

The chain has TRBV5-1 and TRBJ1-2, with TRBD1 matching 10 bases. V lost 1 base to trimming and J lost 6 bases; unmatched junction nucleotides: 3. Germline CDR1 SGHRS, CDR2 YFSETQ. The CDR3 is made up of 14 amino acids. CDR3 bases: TGCGCCAGCAGCTTGTGGACAGGGGGTGATGGCTACACCTTC. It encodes CASSLWTGGDGYTF.

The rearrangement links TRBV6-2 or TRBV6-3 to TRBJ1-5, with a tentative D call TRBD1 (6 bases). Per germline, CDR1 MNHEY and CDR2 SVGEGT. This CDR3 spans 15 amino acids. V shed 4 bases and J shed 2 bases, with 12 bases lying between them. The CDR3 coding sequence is TGTGCCAGCAGTTTTACAGGGCTCGGCAATCAGCCCCAGCATTTT. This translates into CASSFTGLGNQPQHF.

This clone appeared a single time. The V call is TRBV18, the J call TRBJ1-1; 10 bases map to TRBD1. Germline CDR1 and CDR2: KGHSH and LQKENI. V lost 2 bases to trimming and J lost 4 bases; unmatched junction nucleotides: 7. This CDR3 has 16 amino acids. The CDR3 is CASSPRSGQGSTEAFF. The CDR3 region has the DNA TGTGCCAGCTCACCAAGATCGGGACAGGGGTCCACTGAAGCTTTCTTT.

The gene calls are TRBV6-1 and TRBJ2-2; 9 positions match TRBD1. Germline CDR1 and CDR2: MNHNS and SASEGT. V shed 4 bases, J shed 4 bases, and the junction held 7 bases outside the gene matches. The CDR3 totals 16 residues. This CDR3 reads CASSVNPTGGTGELFF. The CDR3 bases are TGTGCCAGCAGTGTTAACCCGACAGGGGGCACCGGGGAGCTGTTTTTT.

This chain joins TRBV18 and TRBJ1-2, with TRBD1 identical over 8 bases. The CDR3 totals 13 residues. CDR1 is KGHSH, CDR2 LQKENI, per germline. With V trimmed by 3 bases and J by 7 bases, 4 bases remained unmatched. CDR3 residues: CASSPGQGGGYTF. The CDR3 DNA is TGTGCCAGCTCACCTGGACAGGGAGGTGGCTACACCTTC.

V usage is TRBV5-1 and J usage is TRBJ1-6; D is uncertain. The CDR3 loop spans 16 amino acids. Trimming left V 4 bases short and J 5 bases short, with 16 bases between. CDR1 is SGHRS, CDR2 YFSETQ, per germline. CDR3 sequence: CASSPGSLQHNSPLHF. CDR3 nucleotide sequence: TGCGCCAGCAGCCCTGGGAGCCTTCAGCATAATTCACCCCTCCACTTT. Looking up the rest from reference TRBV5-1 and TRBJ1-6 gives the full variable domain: KAGVTQTPRYLIKTRGQQVTLSCSPISGHRSVSWYQQTPGQGLQFLFEYFSETQRNKGNFPGRFSGRQFSNSRSEMNVSTLELGDSALYLCASSPGSLQHNSPLHFGNGTRLTVT.

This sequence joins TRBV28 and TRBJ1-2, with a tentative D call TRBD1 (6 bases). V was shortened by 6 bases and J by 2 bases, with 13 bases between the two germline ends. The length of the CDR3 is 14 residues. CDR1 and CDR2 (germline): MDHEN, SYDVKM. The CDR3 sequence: CASRPEGGNYGYTF. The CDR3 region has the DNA TGTGCCAGCAGACCGGAGGGGGGGAACTATGGCTACACCTTC.

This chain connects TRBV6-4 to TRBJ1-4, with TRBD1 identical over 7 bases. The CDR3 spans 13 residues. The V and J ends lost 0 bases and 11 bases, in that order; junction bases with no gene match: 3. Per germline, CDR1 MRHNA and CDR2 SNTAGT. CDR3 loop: CASSDSNRGKLFF. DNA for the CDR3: TGTGCCAGCAGTGACTCGAACAGGGGCAAACTGTTTTTT.

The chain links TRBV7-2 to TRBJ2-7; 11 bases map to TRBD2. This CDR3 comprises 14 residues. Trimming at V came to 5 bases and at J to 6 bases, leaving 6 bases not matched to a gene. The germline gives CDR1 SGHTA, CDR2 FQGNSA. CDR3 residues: CASSPTSGAIEQYF. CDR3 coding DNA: TGTGCCAGCAGCCCGACTAGCGGGGCAATCGAGCAGTACTTC.

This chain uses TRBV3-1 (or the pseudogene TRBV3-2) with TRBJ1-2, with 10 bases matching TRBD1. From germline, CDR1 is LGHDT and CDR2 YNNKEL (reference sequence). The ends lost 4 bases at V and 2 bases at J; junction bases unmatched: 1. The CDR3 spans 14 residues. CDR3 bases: TGTGCCAGCAGCCGGGACAGGGGCAACTATGGCTACACCTTC. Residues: CASSRDRGNYGYTF.

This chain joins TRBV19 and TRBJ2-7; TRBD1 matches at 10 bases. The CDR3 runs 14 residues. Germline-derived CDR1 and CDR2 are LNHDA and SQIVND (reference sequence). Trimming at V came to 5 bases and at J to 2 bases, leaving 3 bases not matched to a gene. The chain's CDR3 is CASSGQGGAYEQYF. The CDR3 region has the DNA TGTGCCAGTAGTGGACAGGGGGGGGCCTACGAGCAGTACTTC.

The CDR3 sequence: CASSEAGGLNYGYTF. The CDR3 nucleotides are TGTGCCAGCAGTGAAGCGGGGGGGCTGAACTATGGCTACACCTTC. This rearrangement joins TRBV6-1 to TRBJ1-2, with D perhaps TRBD1 (6 bases). Deletions cut 0 bases from V and 2 bases from J, with 10 bases between. The CDR3 is 15 residues long. CDR1 and CDR2 from the germline V gene are MNHNS and SASEGT.